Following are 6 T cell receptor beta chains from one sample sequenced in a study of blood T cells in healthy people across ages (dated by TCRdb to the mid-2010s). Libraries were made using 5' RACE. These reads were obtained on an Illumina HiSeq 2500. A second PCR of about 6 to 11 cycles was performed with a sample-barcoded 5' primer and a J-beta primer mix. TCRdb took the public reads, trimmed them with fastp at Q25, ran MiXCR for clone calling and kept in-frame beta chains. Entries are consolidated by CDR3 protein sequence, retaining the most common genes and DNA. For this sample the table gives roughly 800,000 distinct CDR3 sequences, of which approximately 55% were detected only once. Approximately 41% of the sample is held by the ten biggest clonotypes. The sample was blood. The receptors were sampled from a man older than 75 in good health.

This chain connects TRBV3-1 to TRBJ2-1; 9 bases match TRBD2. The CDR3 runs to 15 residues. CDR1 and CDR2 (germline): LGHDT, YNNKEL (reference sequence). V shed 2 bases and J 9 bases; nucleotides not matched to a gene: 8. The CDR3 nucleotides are TGTGCCAGCAGCCAAATCGCTAGCGGGGCAGGTGAGCAGTTCTTC. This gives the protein CASSQIASGAGEQFF.

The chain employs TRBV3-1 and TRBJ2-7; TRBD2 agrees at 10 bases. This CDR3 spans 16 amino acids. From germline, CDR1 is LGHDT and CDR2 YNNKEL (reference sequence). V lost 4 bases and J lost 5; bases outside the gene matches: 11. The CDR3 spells CASSPPVPSGSHEQYF. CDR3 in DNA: TGTGCCAGCAGCCCTCCTGTCCCTAGCGGGAGTCACGAGCAGTACTTC.

The CDR3 loop reads CASEGAGEQFF. DNA of the CDR3: TGTGCCAGCGAAGGGGCCGGTGAGCAGTTCTTC. The chain joins TRBV2 to TRBJ2-1; TRBD1 might be the D (5 bases). V lost 8 bases and J 9 bases, leaving 11 bases between the germline ends. The CDR3 contains 11 residues. Germline V gene sequence: CDR1 SNHLY, CDR2 FYNNEI. Together with reference TRBV2 and TRBJ2-1, the CDR3 gives the full variable domain: EPEVTQTPSHQVTQMGQEVILRCVPISNHLYFYWYRQILGQKVEFLVSFYNNEISEKSEIFDDQFSVERPDGSNFTLKIRSTKLEDSAMYFCASEGAGEQFFGPGTRLTVL.

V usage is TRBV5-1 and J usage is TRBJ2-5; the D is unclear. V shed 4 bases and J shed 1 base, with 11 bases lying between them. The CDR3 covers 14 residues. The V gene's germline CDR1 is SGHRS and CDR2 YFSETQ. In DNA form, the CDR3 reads TGCGCCAGCAGCCCCAAACCTGGCCAAGAGACCCAGTACTTC. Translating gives CASSPKPGQETQYF. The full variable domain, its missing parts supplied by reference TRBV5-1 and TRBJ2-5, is KAGVTQTPRYLIKTRGQQVTLSCSPISGHRSVSWYQQTPGQGLQFLFEYFSETQRNKGNFPGRFSGRQFSNSRSEMNVSTLELGDSALYLCASSPKPGQETQYFGPGTRLLVL.

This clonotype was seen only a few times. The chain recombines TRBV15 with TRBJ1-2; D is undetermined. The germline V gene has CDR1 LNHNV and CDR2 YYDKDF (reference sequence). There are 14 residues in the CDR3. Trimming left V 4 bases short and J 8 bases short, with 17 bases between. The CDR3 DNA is TGTGCCACCAGCACAAGACCGAGGGCGGAGGGCTACACCTTC. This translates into CATSTRPRAEGYTF.

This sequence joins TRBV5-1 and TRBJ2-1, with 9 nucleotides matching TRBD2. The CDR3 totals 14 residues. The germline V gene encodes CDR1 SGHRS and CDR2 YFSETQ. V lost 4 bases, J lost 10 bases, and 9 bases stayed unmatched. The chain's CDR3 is CASSRTGTSYEQFF. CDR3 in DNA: TGCGCCAGCAGCAGAACCGGGACTAGCTACGAGCAGTTCTTC.